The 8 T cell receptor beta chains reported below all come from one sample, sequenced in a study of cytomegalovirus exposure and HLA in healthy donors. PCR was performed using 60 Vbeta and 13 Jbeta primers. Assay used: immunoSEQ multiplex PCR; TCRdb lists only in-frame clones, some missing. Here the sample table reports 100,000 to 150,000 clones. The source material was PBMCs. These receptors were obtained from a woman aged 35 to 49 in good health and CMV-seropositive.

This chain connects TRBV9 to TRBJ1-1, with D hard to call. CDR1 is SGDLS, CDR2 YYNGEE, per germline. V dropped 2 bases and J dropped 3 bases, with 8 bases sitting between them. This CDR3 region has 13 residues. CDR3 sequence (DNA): TGTGCCAGCAGCGTTAGGCAGGACACTGAAGCTTTCTTT. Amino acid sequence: CASSVRQDTEAFF. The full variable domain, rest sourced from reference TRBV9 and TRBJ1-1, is DSGVTQTPKHLITATGQRVTLRCSPRSGDLSVYWYQQSLDQGLQFLIQYYNGEERAKGNILERFSAQQFPDLHSELNLSSLELGDSALYFCASSVRQDTEAFFGQGTRLTVV.

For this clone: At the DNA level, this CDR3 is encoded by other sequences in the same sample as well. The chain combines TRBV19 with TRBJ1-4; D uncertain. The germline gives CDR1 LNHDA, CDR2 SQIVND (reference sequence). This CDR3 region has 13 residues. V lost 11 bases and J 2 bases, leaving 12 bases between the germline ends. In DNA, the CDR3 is TGTGCCTCCTCAGGATCGACTAATGAAAAACTGTTTTTT. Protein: CASSGSTNEKLFF.

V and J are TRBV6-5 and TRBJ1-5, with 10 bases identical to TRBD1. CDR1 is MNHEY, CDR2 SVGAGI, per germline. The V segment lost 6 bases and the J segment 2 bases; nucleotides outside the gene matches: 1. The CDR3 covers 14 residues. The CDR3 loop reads CASRGTGGNQPQHF. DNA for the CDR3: TGTGCCAGCAGAGGGACAGGGGGCAATCAGCCCCAGCATTTT.

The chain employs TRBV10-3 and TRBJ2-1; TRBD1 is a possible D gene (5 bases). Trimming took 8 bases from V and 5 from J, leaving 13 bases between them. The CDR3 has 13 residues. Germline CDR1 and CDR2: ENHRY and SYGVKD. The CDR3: CAIDTGPNNEQFF. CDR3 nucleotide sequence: TGTGCCATCGATACAGGCCCTAACAATGAGCAGTTCTTC.

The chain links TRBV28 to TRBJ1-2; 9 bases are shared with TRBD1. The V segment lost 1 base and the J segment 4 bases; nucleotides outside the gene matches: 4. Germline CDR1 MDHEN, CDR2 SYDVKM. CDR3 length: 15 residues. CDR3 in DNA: TGTGCCAGCAGTTTATATCGACAGGGGGTCTATGGCTACACCTTC. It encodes CASSLYRQGVYGYTF.

In DNA form, the CDR3 reads TGTGCCAGCAACGAGGGACAGGGGTACAATGAGCAGTTCTTC. It encodes CASNEGQGYNEQFF. V and J are TRBV28 and TRBJ2-1; 10 bases are a match to TRBD1. Germline CDR1 reads MDHEN; CDR2 reads SYDVKM. This CDR3 comprises 14 residues. With V trimmed by 7 bases and J by 4 bases, 4 bases remained unmatched.

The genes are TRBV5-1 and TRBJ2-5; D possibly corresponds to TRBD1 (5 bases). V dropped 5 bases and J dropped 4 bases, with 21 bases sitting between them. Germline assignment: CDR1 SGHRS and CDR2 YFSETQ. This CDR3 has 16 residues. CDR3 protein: CASRLGTRQFLETQYF. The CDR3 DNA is TGCGCCAGCAGGCTAGGCACCCGACAGTTTCTAGAGACCCAGTACTTC.

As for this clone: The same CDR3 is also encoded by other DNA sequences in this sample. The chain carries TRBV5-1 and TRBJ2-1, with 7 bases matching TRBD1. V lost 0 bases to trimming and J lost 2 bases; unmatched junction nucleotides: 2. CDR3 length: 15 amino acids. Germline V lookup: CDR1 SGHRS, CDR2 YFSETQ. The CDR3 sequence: CASSLGQGTYNEQFF. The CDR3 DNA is TGCGCCAGCAGCTTGGGACAGGGAACCTACAATGAGCAGTTCTTC. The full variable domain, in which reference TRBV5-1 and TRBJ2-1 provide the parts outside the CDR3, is KAGVTQTPRYLIKTRGQQVTLSCSPISGHRSVSWYQQTPGQGLQFLFEYFSETQRNKGNFPGRFSGRQFSNSRSEMNVSTLELGDSALYLCASSLGQGTYNEQFFGPGTRLTVL.